The sequence of this T cell receptor beta chain was determined in a study of blood T cell repertoires in COVID-19. Germline-derived CDR1 and CDR2 are LGHNA and YSLEER. CDR3 length: 16 amino acids. Trimming shortened V by 5 bases and J by 4 bases, and 17 bases separated the two germline ends. In Seattle, patients joined the study during active infection and were tracked longitudinally. Produced via immunoSEQ multiplex PCR; TCRdb's table is partial and in-frame only. Among over 100,000 clones listed, around 89% were seen once. The sequenced material came from peripheral blood. The V and J genes are TRBV4-3 and TRBJ1-4; no firm D call. This receptor was obtained from a man in his 60s with COVID-19, enrolled during active disease. Here the CDR3 reads CASSSEALADNEKLFF. The DNA for the CDR3 is TGCGCCAGCAGCTCTGAGGCCCTAGCGGATAATGAAAAACTGTTTTTT.